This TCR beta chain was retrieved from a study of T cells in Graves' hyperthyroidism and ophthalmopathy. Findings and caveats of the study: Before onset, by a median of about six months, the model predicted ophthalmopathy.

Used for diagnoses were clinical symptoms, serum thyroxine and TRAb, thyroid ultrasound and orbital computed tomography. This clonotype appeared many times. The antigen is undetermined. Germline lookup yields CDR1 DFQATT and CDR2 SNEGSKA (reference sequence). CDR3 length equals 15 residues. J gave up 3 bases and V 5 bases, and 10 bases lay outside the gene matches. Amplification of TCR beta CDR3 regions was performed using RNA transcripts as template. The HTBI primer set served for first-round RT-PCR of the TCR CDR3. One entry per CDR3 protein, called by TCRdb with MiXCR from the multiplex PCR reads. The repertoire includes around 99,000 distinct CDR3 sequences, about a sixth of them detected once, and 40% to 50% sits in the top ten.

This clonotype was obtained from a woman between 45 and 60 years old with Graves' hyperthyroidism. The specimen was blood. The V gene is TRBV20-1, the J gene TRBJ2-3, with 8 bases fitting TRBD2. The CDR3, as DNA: TGCAGTGCTTCGTTGCGGGAGGCCCAAACAGATACGCAGTATTTT. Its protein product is CSASLREAQTDTQYF.